The clone carrying this TCR beta chain was counted a few times. Its specificity is not known. This entry is derived from a study of human T cells and chemical hapten exposure. Study observations and caveats: Expanded TCRs produced significantly more large CDR3 similarity clusters than controls did.

TCRdb reprocessed the RACE reads via MiXCR and lists one record per CDR3 protein. The sample has tens of thousands of distinct CDR3 sequences; about 8.9% are singletons. Specified time point: pre-sensitization, week 0. Regarding treatment: therapeutic diphenylcyclopropenone sensitization with weekly scalp DPC. Participating donors were patients with alopecia, aged 18 to 70 years, considered appropriate candidates for DPC. The study extracted total RNA from unfractionated whole blood. Germline CDR1 LGHNA, CDR2 YNFKEQ. The CDR3 runs to 16 residues. After removal of 4 bases from V and 3 bases from J, the junction contained 10 bases not matched to a gene.

This clonotype was sampled from a woman between 40 and 50 years old with alopecia areata. Some clones in this sample may be carry-over from other donors' samples. Sequences were derived from whole blood, sampled in connection with sensitization to the hapten diphenylcyclopropenone (DPC). The chain uses TRBV4-2 and TRBJ2-7, with TRBD2 matching 9 bases. The CDR3 DNA follows: TGTGCCAGCAGCCCCTCGCGGGGGGGGGCTTTCTACGAGCAGTACTTC. It yields the protein CASSPSRGGAFYEQYF.